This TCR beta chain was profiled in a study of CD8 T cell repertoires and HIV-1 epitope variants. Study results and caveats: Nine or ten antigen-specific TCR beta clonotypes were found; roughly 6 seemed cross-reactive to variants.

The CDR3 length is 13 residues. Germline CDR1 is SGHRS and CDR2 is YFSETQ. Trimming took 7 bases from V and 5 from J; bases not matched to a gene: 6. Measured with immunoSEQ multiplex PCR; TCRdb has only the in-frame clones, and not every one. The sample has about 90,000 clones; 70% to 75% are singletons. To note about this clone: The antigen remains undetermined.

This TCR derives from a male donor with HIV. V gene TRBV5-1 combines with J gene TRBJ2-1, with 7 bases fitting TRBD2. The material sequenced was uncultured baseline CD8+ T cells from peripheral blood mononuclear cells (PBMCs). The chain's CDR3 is CASARGGNNEQFF. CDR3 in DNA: TGCGCCAGCGCTAGGGGAGGGAACAATGAGCAGTTCTTC.